The TCR beta chain under discussion was sequenced for a study of control samples from healthy donors and cancer patients (dated by TCRdb to 2020 to 2022). This clone was found once. Its antigen is still unknown. Per-base quality was not reported, and no clone a single base away is much larger than it. To prepare the library, the immunoSEQ multiplex PCR assay was applied. The table comes from immuneACCESS by way of TCRdb, which keeps in-frame sequences with V and J called. Part of the clones is missing from these tables; in studies checked, under half for an unresolved V gene and the rest for unknown reasons. The sample table records under 110,000 clones; around 89% of these occur just once. About 8% of the sample rests with the top ten. Compared with germline, V lacks 0 bases and J lacks 4 bases; bases without a gene match: 6. The CDR3 holds 16 amino acids from the cysteine to the phenylalanine. Only the CDR3 region is kept as DNA, spanning 48 bases read in frame from base 1. CDR1 and CDR2, per the germline V gene (reference sequence), are LNHNV and YYDKDF.

The chain employs TRBV15 and TRBJ1-2, with TRBD1 identical over 9 junction bases. Sequencing input: blood. The receptor was isolated from a man younger than 45 in good health. The sequenced DNA is TGTGCCACCAGCAGAGATCGTGGGACAGGGACCTATGGCTACACCTTC. The encoded protein is CATSRDRGTGTYGYTF.